This T cell receptor beta chain was sequenced during a study of OX40 agonist ivuxolimab in advanced cancers. There are 16 residues in the CDR3. Germline V lookup: CDR1 SGHAT, CDR2 FQNNGV. Losses at the gene ends were 3 bases for V and 7 bases for J; bases not matched to a gene: 10. Libraries were prepared by immunoSEQ multiplex PCR; TCRdb keeps only in-frame clonotypes and omits some of them. The table lists around 79,000 clones, almost 85% of them singletons. Sequencing used CD4+ or CD8+ T cells sorted from blood, obtained in a trial of the OX40 agonist ivuxolimab. The V and J genes are TRBV11-2 and TRBJ2-1; TRBD1 matches at 9 bases. The sequence came from an adult with an advanced solid tumor such as melanoma, head and neck, liver or kidney cancer. The CDR3 loop is CASSLVMGTGFNEQFF. CDR3 nucleotide sequence: TGTGCCAGCAGCTTGGTTATGGGGACAGGGTTTAATGAGCAGTTCTTC. Full variable domain (remainder filled in from reference TRBV11-2 and TRBJ2-1): EAGVAQSPRYKIIEKRQSVAFWCNPISGHATLYWYQQILGQGPKLLIQFQNNGVVDDSQLPKDRFSAERLKGVDSTLKIQPAKLEDSAVYLCASSLVMGTGFNEQFFGPGTRLTVL.